A selection of T cell receptor beta chains follows, all from one sample in a study of graft-versus-host responses after intestinal transplantation. The protocol was immunoSEQ multiplex PCR, while the TCRdb copy is restricted to in-frame clones and leaves out a portion. The sample lists 130,000 or so clones; over 85% were seen once. These receptors' antigens are unknown. The sample here was unstimulated CD4+ T cells sorted from spleen or lymph node cells, taken before intestinal transplant. The receptors shown here come from a human donor who received an intestinal transplant. The CDR3 runs from the conserved cysteine through the conserved F or W. Fields, in order: V gene, clone size, CDR3 protein. Clone size is shown for a subset of rows, as once, few, many or a class of expanded clone.

V: TRBV5-4; size: -; CDR3: CASSLAGVGKTQYF
V: TRBV7-9; size: -; CDR3: CASSPSSGGPRDTQYF
V: TRBV14; size: few; CDR3: CASSGQGGTQYF
V: TRBV5-4; size: -; CDR3: CASSLASGKTDTQYF
V: TRBV2; size: -; CDR3: CASSSPTRNGYTF
V: TRBV14; size: -; CDR3: CASTAAGGPTDTQYF
V: TRBV5-1; size: -; CDR3: CASSSTIGTTAPNTEAFF
V: TRBV7-6; size: once; CDR3: CASSLRQGMSSADTQYF
V: TRBV7-8; size: -; CDR3: CASSDLAGVEETQYF
V: TRBV9; size: -; CDR3: CASSVHTGELFF
V: TRBV19; size: -; CDR3: CASSSPGTAFYGYTF
V: TRBV15; size: -; CDR3: CATSSGTDYGYTF
V: TRBV6-1; size: -; CDR3: CASSTPTGGTDTQYF
V: TRBV11-2; size: -; CDR3: CASSLGRGRPYEQYF
V: TRBV5-4; size: -; CDR3: CASSLVANNEQFF
V: TRBV7-9; size: -; CDR3: CASTTSTGAFNEKLFF
V: TRBV6-5; size: -; CDR3: CASSKRTEAFF
V: TRBV6-1; size: -; CDR3: CASSELGTKWFLEQFF
V: TRBV6-1; size: -; CDR3: CASIGSGDSPLHF
V: TRBV5-5; size: -; CDR3: CASSLEAADTQYF
V: TRBV12-5; size: -; CDR3: CASGLVPSRQPQHF
V: TRBV7-2; size: -; CDR3: CASSLDEQFF
V: TRBV7-3; size: -; CDR3: CASSWKRDTEAFF
V: TRBV7-3; size: -; CDR3: CASSSRGSTEAFF
V: TRBV5-1; size: -; CDR3: CASSTTGDTEAFF
V: TRBV19; size: -; CDR3: CASSQRGGTYEQYF
V: TRBV5-6; size: -; CDR3: CASSLAEDFTDTQYF
V: TRBV30; size: -; CDR3: CAGRGNTIYF
V: TRBV2; size: -; CDR3: CASSVGTGDSNQPQHF
V: TRBV5-4; size: -; CDR3: CASSLVRGDIETQYF
V: TRBV5-1; size: once; CDR3: CASSERGGQETQYF
V: TRBV6-1; size: -; CDR3: CASRGAGGLTDTQYF
V: TRBV18; size: -; CDR3: CASSPVPAGTGELFF
V: TRBV6-5; size: -; CDR3: CASSTTGGTEAFF
V: TRBV10-3; size: -; CDR3: CAISVKDQETQYF
V: TRBV6-6; size: -; CDR3: CASSSPEGLRTEAFF
V: TRBV18; size: -; CDR3: CASSVLAGSTTDTQYF
V: TRBV11-2; size: -; CDR3: CASSLEQPRNTIYF
V: TRBV7-9; size: once; CDR3: CASSLMVRSTDTQYF
V: TRBV7-9; size: -; CDR3: CASSLSGTGAPHYGYTF
V: TRBV6-1; size: -; CDR3: CASGAGDNYGYTF
V: TRBV11-2; size: -; CDR3: CASSFTSGEGTQYF
V: TRBV11-2; size: -; CDR3: CASSPFGGQRGETQYF
V: TRBV19; size: -; CDR3: CATTKHWRLSTDTQYF
V: TRBV2; size: -; CDR3: CASGAVGTSNIGSPLHF
V: TRBV27; size: -; CDR3: CASSTGQGRSPLHF
V: TRBV25-1; size: -; CDR3: CASSESWGSNEKLFF
V: TRBV11-3; size: -; CDR3: CASSFPGAQETQYF
V: TRBV29-1; size: -; CDR3: CSVALAADTQYF
V: TRBV7-2; size: -; CDR3: CASSSLITGSNNSPLHF
V: TRBV6-5; size: -; CDR3: CASSYFGPKASPLHF
V: TRBV6-1; size: few; CDR3: CAIQRGTGGYTF
V: TRBV6-5; size: once; CDR3: CASSAQSGGAFEQYF
V: TRBV5-4; size: once; CDR3: CASSSAGGGAFNEQFF
V: TRBV29-1; size: -; CDR3: CSAHPGGTEAFF